These T cell receptor beta chains were read from a single sample in a study of radiotherapy plus CTLA-4 blockade in lung cancer. This table comes from immunoSEQ multiplex PCR, and its TCRdb copy is limited to in-frame clones, with some not included. The sample carries about 54,000 clones, approximately 80% recorded once. The sample consisted of peripheral blood, taken from a patient treated with radiotherapy plus ipilimumab. These receptors originate from a human donor with non-small cell lung cancer who had a partial response to radiotherapy plus ipilimumab. Both conserved end residues are part of each CDR3. A D gene is named only where the DNA matches it firmly. Clone size is shown for a subset of rows, as once, few, many or a class of expanded clone.

TRBV5-4	.	.	TRBJ2-7	CASSEDRIAYEQYF	TGTGCCAGCAGCGAAGACAGGATAGCCTACGAGCAGTACTTC
TRBV30	.	TRBD1	TRBJ1-2	CAWRWQGAGGYTF	TGTGCCTGGAGGTGGCAGGGGGCAGGAGGCTACACCTTC
TRBV6-1	.	TRBD1	TRBJ2-3	CASRQRRTGGDTQYF	TGTGCCAGCAGACAAAGGAGGACAGGGGGAGATACGCAGTATTTT
TRBV15	.	TRBD2	TRBJ2-7	CATSRDPTGLGEQYF	TGTGCCACCAGCAGAGATCCTACAGGACTAGGTGAGCAGTACTTC
TRBV5-8	once	TRBD1	TRBJ1-4	CASSIGTGGAEKLFF	TGTGCCAGCAGCATAGGGACAGGGGGCGCTGAAAAACTGTTTTTT
TRBV10-2	.	TRBD2	TRBJ2-5	CASSRSGQETQYF	TGCGCCAGCAGCCGTAGCGGGCAAGAGACCCAGTACTTC
TRBV29-1	.	TRBD2	TRBJ2-3	CSVAGLAGVTDTQYF	TGCAGCGTTGCCGGACTAGCGGGGGTCACAGATACGCAGTATTTT
TRBV11-3	.	.	TRBJ2-1	CASSLESGAGRDNEQFF	TGTGCCAGCAGCTTAGAATCGGGGGCTGGGAGGGACAATGAGCAGTTCTTC
TRBV28	.	TRBD1	TRBJ1-1	CASSPGQENTEAFF	TGTGCCAGCAGTCCCGGACAGGAAAACACTGAAGCTTTCTTT
TRBV28	.	TRBD2	TRBJ2-7	CASRLLTSGGAREQYF	TGTGCCAGCCGCTTATTGACTAGCGGGGGGGCTCGGGAGCAGTACTTC
TRBV2	.	TRBD1	TRBJ2-3	CASSSQGVADTQYF	TGTGCCAGCAGTTCCCAGGGGGTTGCGGATACGCAGTATTTT
TRBV27	.	.	TRBJ2-7	CASSKQVLSYEQYF	TGTGCCAGCAGCAAACAGGTACTCTCCTACGAGCAGTACTTC
TRBV9	.	TRBD1	TRBJ2-2	CASGGLTGGLTGELFF	TGTGCCAGCGGCGGGCTGACAGGGGGATTAACCGGGGAGCTGTTTTTT
TRBV6-6	.	.	TRBJ2-3	CASSYSMGLLDTQYF	TGTGCCAGCAGTTACTCGATGGGGCTTCTAGATACGCAGTATTTT
TRBV7-7	.	.	TRBJ2-2	CASSPSPGGTGELFF	TGTGCCAGCAGCCCGTCACCCGGTGGCACCGGGGAGCTGTTTTTT